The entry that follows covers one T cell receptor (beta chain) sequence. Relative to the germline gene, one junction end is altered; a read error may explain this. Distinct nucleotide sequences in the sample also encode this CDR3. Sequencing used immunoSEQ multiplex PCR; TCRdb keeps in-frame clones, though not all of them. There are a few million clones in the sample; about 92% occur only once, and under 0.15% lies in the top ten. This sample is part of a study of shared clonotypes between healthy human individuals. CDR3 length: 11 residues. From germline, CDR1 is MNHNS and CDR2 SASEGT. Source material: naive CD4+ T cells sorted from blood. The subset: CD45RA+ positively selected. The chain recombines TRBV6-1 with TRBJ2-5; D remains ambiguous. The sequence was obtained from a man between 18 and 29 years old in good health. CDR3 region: CASSYQETQYF. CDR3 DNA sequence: TGTGCCAGCAGTTACCAGGAGACCCAGTACTTC.